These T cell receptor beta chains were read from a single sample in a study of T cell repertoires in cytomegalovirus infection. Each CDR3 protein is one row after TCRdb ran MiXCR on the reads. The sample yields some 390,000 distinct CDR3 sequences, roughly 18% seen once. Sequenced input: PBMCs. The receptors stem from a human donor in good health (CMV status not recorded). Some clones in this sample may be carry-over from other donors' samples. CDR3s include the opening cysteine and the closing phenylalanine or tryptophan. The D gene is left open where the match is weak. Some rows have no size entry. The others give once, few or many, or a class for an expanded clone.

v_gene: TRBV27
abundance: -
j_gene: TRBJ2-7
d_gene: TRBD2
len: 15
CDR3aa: CASSLRTSGRYEQYF
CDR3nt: TGTGCCAGCAGTTTAAGGACTAGCGGGAGATACGAGCAGTACTTC

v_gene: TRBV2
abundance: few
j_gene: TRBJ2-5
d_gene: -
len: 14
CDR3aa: CASSVGATQETQYF
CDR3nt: TGTGCCAGCAGTGTCGGGGCGACACAAGAGACCCAGTACTTC

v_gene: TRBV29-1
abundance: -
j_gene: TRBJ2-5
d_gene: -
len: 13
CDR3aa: CSAGSQPRETQYF
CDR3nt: TGCAGCGCGGGGAGTCAGCCCCGAGAGACCCAGTACTTC

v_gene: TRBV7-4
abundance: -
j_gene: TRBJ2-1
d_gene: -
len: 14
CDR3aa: CASSWSEIHNEQFF
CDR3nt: TGTGCCAGCAGCTGGTCGGAGATTCACAATGAGCAGTTCTTC

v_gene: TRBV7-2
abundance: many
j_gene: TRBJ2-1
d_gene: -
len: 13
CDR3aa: CASSSVGGRSVFF
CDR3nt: TGTGCCAGCAGCTCAGTAGGTGGACGGAGCGTGTTCTTC

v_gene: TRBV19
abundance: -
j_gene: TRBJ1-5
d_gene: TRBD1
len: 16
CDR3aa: CASSAGTGASNQPQHF
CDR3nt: TGTGCCAGTAGTGCCGGGACAGGGGCGAGCAATCAGCCCCAGCATTTT

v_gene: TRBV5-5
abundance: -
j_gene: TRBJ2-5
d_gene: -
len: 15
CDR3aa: CASSFWATGGETQYF
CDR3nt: TGTGCCAGCAGCTTTTGGGCAACAGGCGGGGAGACCCAGTACTTC

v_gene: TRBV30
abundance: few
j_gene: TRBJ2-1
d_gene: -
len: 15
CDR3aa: CAWSIKGPNYNEQFF
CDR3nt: TGTGCCTGGAGTATCAAGGGCCCTAATTACAATGAGCAGTTCTTC

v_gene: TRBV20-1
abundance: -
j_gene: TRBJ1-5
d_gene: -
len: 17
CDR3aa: CSALLRGGSPADQPQHF
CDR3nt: TGCAGTGCTCTCTTGCGGGGGGGAAGCCCAGCGGATCAGCCCCAGCATTTT

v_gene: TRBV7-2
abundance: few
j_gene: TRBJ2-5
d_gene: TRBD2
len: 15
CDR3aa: CASSLASGGRQTQYF
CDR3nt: TGTGCCAGCAGCTTAGCTAGCGGGGGGCGGCAGACCCAGTACTTC

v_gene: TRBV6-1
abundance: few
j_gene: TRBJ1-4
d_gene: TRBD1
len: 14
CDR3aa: CASRGTGNNEKLFF
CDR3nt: TGTGCCAGCAGGGGGACAGGGAATAATGAAAAACTGTTTTTT

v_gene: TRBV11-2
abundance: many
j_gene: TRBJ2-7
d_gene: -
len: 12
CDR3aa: CASTIGPGEQYF
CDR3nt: TGTGCCAGCACCATAGGTCCCGGCGAGCAGTACTTC

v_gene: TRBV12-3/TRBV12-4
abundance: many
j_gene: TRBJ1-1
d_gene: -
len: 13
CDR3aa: CASSWRQNTEAFF
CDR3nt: TGTGCCAGCAGTTGGCGACAAAACACTGAAGCTTTCTTT

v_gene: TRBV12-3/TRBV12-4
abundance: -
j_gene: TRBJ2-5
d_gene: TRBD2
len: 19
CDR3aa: CASSLVMLAGNKIQETQYF
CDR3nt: TGTGCCAGCAGTTTAGTAATGCTAGCGGGGAATAAAATACAAGAGACCCAGTACTTC

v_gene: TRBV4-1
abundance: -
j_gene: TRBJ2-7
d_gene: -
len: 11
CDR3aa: CASSQGHEQYF
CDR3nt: TGCGCCAGCAGCCAGGGACACGAGCAGTACTTC

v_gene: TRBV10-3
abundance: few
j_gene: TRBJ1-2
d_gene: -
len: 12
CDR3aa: CAITDGGRGYTF
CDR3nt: TGTGCCATCACCGACGGGGGCCGTGGCTACACCTTC

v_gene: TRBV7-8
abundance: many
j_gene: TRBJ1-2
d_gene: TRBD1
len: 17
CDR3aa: CASSPRHVPDRAFGYTF
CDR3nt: TGTGCCAGCAGCCCCCGCCACGTCCCGGACAGGGCCTTTGGCTACACCTTC

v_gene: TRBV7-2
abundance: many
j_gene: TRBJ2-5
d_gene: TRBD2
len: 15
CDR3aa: CANLPLAGPKETQYF
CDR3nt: TGTGCCAACCTACCCCTAGCGGGGCCAAAGGAGACCCAGTACTTC

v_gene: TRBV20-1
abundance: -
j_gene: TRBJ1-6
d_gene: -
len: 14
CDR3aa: CSALGPKYNSPLHF
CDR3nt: TGCAGTGCACTGGGACCCAAGTATAATTCACCCCTCCACTTT

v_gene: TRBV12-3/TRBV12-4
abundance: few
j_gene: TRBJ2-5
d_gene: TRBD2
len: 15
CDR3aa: CASSGTSGGPGTQYF
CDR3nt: TGTGCCAGCAGCGGGACTAGCGGGGGGCCGGGGACCCAGTACTTC

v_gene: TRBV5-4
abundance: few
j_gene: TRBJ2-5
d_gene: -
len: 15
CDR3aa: CASSLRVGPQETQYF
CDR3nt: TGTGCCAGCAGCTTGAGGGTCGGACCCCAAGAGACCCAGTACTTC

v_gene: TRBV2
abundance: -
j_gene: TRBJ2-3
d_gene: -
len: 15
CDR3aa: CASSYRGGERYTQYF
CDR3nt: TGTGCCAGCAGTTACAGGGGAGGGGAAAGGTATACGCAGTATTTT

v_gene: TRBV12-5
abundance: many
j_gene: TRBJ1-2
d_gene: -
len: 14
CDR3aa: CASGLPRSPAGYTF
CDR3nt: TGTGCTAGTGGTTTGCCCCGGTCTCCCGCTGGCTACACCTTC

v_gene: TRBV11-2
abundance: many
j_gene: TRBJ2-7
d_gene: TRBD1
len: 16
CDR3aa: CASSLGGTGVSYEQYF
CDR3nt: TGTGCCAGCAGCTTAGGTGGGACAGGGGTATCCTACGAGCAGTACTTC

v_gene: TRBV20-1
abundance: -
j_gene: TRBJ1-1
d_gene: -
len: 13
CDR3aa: CSAREDRPTDAFF
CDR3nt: TGCAGTGCTAGAGAGGATCGGCCGACTGACGCTTTCTTT

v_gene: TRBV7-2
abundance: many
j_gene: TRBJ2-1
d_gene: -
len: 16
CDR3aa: CASSAITTGDYNEQFF
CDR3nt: TGTGCCAGCAGCGCCATTACTACGGGAGACTACAATGAGCAGTTCTTC

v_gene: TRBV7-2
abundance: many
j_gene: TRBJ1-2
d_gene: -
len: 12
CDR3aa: CASSFNGYGYTF
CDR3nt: TGTGCCAGCAGCTTTAACGGCTATGGCTACACCTTC

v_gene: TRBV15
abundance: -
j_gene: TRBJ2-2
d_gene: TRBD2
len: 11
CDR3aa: CATSRGRGLFF
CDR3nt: TGTGCCACCAGCAGGGGGAGGGGGCTGTTTTTT

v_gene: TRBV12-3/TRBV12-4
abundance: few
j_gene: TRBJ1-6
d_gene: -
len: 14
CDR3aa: CASSLLRSNSPLHF
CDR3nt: TGTGCCAGCAGTTTACTGAGGTCAAATTCACCCCTCCACTTT

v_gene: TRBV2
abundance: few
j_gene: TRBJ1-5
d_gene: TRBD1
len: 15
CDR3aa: CASSGGQPSNQPQHF
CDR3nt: TGTGCCAGCAGTGGGGGACAGCCTAGCAATCAGCCCCAGCATTTT

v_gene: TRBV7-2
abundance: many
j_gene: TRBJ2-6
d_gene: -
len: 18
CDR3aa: CASSLVGPAYSGANVLTF
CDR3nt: TGTGCCAGCAGCTTAGTAGGTCCAGCCTACTCTGGGGCCAACGTCCTGACTTTC

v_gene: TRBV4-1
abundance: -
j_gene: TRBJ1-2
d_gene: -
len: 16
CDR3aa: CASSQDDIQGFGGYTF
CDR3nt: TGCGCCAGCAGCCAAGACGACATACAGGGTTTCGGGGGCTACACCTTC

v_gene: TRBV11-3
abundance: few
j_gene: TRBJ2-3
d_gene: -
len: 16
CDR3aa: CASSLGLEGSADTQYF
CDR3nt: TGTGCCAGCAGCTTAGGACTAGAGGGCTCGGCAGATACGCAGTATTTT

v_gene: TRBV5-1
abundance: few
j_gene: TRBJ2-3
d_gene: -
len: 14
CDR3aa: CATQLGTSTDTQYF
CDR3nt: TGCGCCACCCAGCTTGGAACTAGCACAGATACGCAGTATTTT

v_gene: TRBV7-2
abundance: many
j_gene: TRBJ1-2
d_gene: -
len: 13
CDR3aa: CASSLGRTYGYTF
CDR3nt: TGTGCCAGCAGCTTGGGCAGGACCTATGGCTACACCTTC

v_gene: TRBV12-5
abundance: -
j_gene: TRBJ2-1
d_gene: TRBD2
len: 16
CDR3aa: CASGALAARSYNEQFF
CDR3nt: TGTGCTAGTGGGGCACTAGCGGCCCGCTCCTACAATGAGCAGTTCTTC

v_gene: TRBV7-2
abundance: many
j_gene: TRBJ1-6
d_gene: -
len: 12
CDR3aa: CASSWVNSPLHF
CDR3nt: TGTGCCAGCAGCTGGGTTAATTCACCCCTCCACTTT

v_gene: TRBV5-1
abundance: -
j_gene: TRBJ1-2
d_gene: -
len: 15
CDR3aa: CASSLDVISNYGYTF
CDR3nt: TGCGCCAGCAGCTTGGATGTGATCTCTAACTATGGCTACACCTTC

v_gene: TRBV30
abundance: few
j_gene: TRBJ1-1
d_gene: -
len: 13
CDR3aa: CAWSVHRPAEAFF
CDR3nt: TGTGCCTGGAGTGTACACCGGCCCGCTGAAGCTTTCTTT

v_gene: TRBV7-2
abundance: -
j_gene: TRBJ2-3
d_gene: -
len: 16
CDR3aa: CASSLLSGEVTDTQYF
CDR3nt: TGTGCCAGCAGCCTCTTGTCGGGGGAGGTAACAGATACGCAGTATTTT

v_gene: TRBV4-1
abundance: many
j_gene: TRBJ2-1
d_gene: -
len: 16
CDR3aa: CASSQPPGTAINEQFF
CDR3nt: TGCGCCAGCAGCCAGCCTCCCGGGACTGCCATCAATGAGCAGTTCTTC

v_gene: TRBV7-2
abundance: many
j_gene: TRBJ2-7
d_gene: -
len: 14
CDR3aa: CASSLLGYRSEQYF
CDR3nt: TGTGCCAGCAGCTTATTGGGATACCGGTCGGAGCAGTACTTC

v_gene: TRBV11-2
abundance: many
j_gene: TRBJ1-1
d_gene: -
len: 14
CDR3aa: CASSPGLRNTEAFF
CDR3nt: TGTGCCAGCAGCCCGGGACTCCGGAACACTGAAGCTTTCTTT

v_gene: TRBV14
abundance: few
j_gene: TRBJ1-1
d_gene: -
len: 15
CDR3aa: CASSQEARVNTEAFF
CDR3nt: TGTGCCAGCAGCCAAGAAGCCAGGGTGAACACTGAAGCTTTCTTT